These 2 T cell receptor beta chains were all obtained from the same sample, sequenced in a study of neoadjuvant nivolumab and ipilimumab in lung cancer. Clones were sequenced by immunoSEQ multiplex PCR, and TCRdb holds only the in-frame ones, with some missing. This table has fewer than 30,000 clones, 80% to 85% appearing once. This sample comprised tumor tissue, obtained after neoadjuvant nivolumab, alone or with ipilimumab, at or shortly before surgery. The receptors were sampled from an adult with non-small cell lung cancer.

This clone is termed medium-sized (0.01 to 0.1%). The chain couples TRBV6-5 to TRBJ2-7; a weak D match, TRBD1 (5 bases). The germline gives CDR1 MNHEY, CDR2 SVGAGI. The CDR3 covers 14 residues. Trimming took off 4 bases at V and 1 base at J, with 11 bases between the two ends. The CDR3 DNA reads TGTGCCAGCAGTTCAGACAGCCTGTCCTACGAGCAGTACTTC. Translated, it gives CASSSDSLSYEQYF.

The CDR3 reads CASSSFAATEAFF. The DNA for the CDR3 is TGCGCCAGCAGCTCCTTCGCGGCCACTGAAGCTTTCTTT. The rearrangement joins TRBV5-1 to TRBJ1-1; D remains unclear. The CDR3 runs to 13 residues. The V gene lost 3 bases and the J gene lost 4 bases, with 10 bases spanning the gap. From germline, CDR1 is SGHRS and CDR2 YFSETQ.